Each of the 29 T cell receptor beta chains below was sequenced from the same sample in a study of OX40 agonist ivuxolimab in advanced cancers. Sequencing used immunoSEQ multiplex PCR; TCRdb keeps in-frame clones, though not all of them. The table includes about 73,000 clones, about 92% detected once. The sequences come from CD4+ or CD8+ T cells sorted from blood, collected in a trial of the OX40 agonist ivuxolimab. These receptors came from an adult with an advanced solid tumor such as melanoma, head and neck, liver or kidney cancer.

The chain couples TRBV6-6 to TRBJ2-2; TRBD1 agrees at 7 bases. With 8 bases clipped from V and 1 base from J, the junction kept 4 bases outside the gene matches. Germline CDR1 MNHNY, CDR2 SVGAGI (reference sequence). The CDR3 consists of 14 residues. The CDR3 DNA is TGTGCCAGCGACCGGGACAGGAACACCGGGGAGCTGTTTTTT. Amino acid sequence: CASDRDRNTGELFF.

V is TRBV21-1 and J is TRBJ2-2; the table's TRBD1 call for D was not verified on the DNA. TRBV21-1 represents a pseudogene. This CDR3 spans 15 amino acids. The CDR3 region is CASSKDGQNTGELFF. As DNA, the CDR3 is TGTGCCAGCAGCAAAGATGGGCAGAACACCGGGGAGCTGTTTTTT.

This chain connects TRBV5-4 to TRBJ1-1; D might be TRBD1 (6 bases). The germline CDR1 and CDR2 sequences are SGHNT and YYREEE (reference sequence). CDR3 length: 14 residues. V shed 0 bases and J shed 1 base, with 7 bases lying between them. This chain's CDR3 is CASSLDRANTEAFF. CDR3 sequence (DNA): TGTGCCAGCAGCTTGGACAGGGCGAACACTGAAGCTTTCTTT.

The chain recombines TRBV7-9 with TRBJ2-1; 8 nucleotides agree with TRBD1. The germline V gene encodes CDR1 SEHNR and CDR2 FQNEAQ (reference sequence). V lost 5 bases to trimming and J lost 10 bases; unmatched junction nucleotides: 4. This CDR3 has 12 residues. The CDR3 protein is CASSQGAREQFF. CDR3 nucleotides: TGTGCCAGCAGCCAGGGGGCGCGGGAGCAGTTCTTC.

The chain combines TRBV27 with TRBJ1-3; possible D gene TRBD1, 5 bases. Deletions cut 2 bases from V and 0 bases from J, with 8 bases between. CDR3 length: 15 residues. Germline V gene data show CDR1 as MNHEY and CDR2 as SMNVEV (reference sequence). Here the CDR3 reads CASSLGRASGNTIYF. CDR3 DNA sequence: TGTGCCAGCAGTTTAGGCAGGGCCTCTGGAAACACCATATATTTT.

The table lists this clone with a count of one. The chain couples TRBV4-1 to TRBJ1-1, with D perhaps TRBD1 (5 bases). CDR1 is MGHRA and CDR2 is YSYEKL in the germline V gene. V dropped 4 bases and J dropped 4 bases, with 16 bases sitting between them. The CDR3 is made up of 15 amino acids. The CDR3 sequence is CASSPQGLLGTEAFF. CDR3 nucleotides: TGCGCCAGCAGCCCTCAGGGCCTCCTCGGCACTGAAGCTTTCTTT.

The chain has TRBV5-4 and TRBJ1-2; D ambiguous. Looked up from germline, CDR1 is SGHNT and CDR2 is YYREEE (reference sequence). Between the trimmed V and J ends, which lost 5 bases and 3 bases, there was a span of 11 bases. The CDR3 is 13 amino acids. In DNA, the CDR3 is TGTGCCAGCAGAACGAAGTCGGACTATGGCTACACCTTC. It translates to CASRTKSDYGYTF.

V is TRBV4-3 and J is TRBJ1-1; TRBD1 might be the D (6 bases). The CDR3 runs to 15 residues. Germline V lookup: CDR1 LGHNA, CDR2 YSLEER. V lost 0 bases to trimming and J lost 5 bases, with 13 bases between them. Here the CDR3 DNA reads TGCGCCAGCAGCCAAGAGGGCGGGGGACATACTGAAGCTTTCTTT. Encoded protein: CASSQEGGGHTEAFF.

This rearrangement joins TRBV7-6 to TRBJ2-3, with 11 bases that match TRBD2. Trimming took 1 base from V and 2 from J; bases not matched to a gene: 8. The CDR3 runs to 18 residues. Germline CDR1 SGHVS, CDR2 FNYEAQ. The CDR3: CASSLGVTSGENTDTQYF. The CDR3 DNA follows: TGTGCCAGCAGCTTAGGGGTGACTAGCGGGGAAAACACAGATACGCAGTATTTT.

The gene calls are TRBV7-9 and TRBJ1-5; D not resolved. CDR1 is SEHNR and CDR2 is FQNEAQ in the germline V gene (reference sequence). V lost 3 bases, J lost 3 bases, and 3 bases lay in between. CDR3 length: 12 residues. In nucleotides, the CDR3 is TGTGCCAGCAGCTTCCCCAATCAGCCCCAGCATTTT. Translated, it gives CASSFPNQPQHF.

The DNA of the CDR3 is TGTGCCACCAGGACAGGGTGGACTGAAGCTTTCTTT. It encodes CATRTGWTEAFF. The chain employs TRBV19 and TRBJ1-1, with 8 nucleotides matching TRBD1. Germline CDR1 LNHDA, CDR2 SQIVND (reference sequence). The CDR3 totals 12 residues. The J segment lost 5 bases and the V segment lost 10 bases, leaving 6 bases of the junction unmatched.

The chain links TRBV11-3 to TRBJ2-5; D is perhaps TRBD1 (5 bases). The V gene's germline CDR1 is SGHNT and CDR2 YENEEA. CDR3 length: 16 amino acids. Trimming cost V 1 base and J 1 base, with 13 bases left between them. The CDR3 coding sequence is TGTGCCAGCAGCTTAGGCAGGGCTGAAATCCAAGAGACCCAGTACTTC. It specifies CASSLGRAEIQETQYF.

V usage is TRBV11-2 and J usage is TRBJ1-1, with unresolved D. The CDR3 covers 12 residues. Germline lookup yields CDR1 SGHAT and CDR2 FQNNGV. V shed 8 bases and J shed 4 bases, with 11 bases lying between them. The CDR3 sequence: CASLGPSTEAFF. The CDR3 DNA follows: TGTGCCAGCCTCGGCCCTTCCACTGAAGCTTTCTTT.

The chain is built from TRBV5-5 and TRBJ1-1; D not certain. Germline-derived CDR1 and CDR2 are SGHKS and YYEKEE (reference sequence). The CDR3 covers 14 residues. Trimming cost V 4 bases and J 1 base, with 11 bases left between them. The CDR3 spells CASSKLHPNTEAFF. The CDR3 nucleotides are TGTGCCAGCAGCAAACTACACCCGAACACTGAAGCTTTCTTT.

The rearrangement joins TRBV5-1 to TRBJ2-7, with D possibly being TRBD1 (5 bases). This CDR3 region has 13 residues. Looked up from germline, CDR1 is SGHRS and CDR2 is YFSETQ. Trimming removed 0 bases from V and 2 bases from J, with 6 bases in between. CDR3 nucleotides: TGCGCCAGCAGCTTGGCCAGGGCCTACGAGCAGTACTTC. Its translation: CASSLARAYEQYF.

This clone came up once. The chain carries TRBV10-1 and TRBJ2-7; TRBD1 might be the D (5 bases). The CDR3 consists of 11 residues. Germline V gene data show CDR1 as WNHNN and CDR2 as SYGVQD (reference sequence). Trimming left V 5 bases short and J 4 bases short, with 6 bases between. This chain's CDR3 is CASSPGYEQYF. CDR3 nucleotide sequence: TGCGCCAGCAGTCCAGGGTACGAGCAGTACTTC.

This clone appeared a single time. V and J are TRBV10-3 and TRBJ2-2; maybe TRBD1 (5 bases). Germline V CDR1 and CDR2: ENHRY, SYGVKD. Trimming pared 11 bases from V and 3 bases from J, leaving 13 bases between. The CDR3 totals 13 residues. Here the CDR3 DNA reads TGTGCCTCAGCTAGGGGTCACACCGGGGAGCTGTTTTTT. It is translated as CASARGHTGELFF.

J is TRBJ2-1 and V is TRBV6-1; the match to TRBD2 covers 8 bases. In germline, CDR1 is MNHNS, CDR2 SASEGT. With V trimmed by 5 bases and J by 2 bases, 5 bases remained unmatched. The length of the CDR3 is 15 residues. CDR3 sequence (DNA): TGTGCCAGCAGTTTACGGGGGGGTCCCTACAATGAGCAGTTCTTC. Its translation: CASSLRGGPYNEQFF.

The V gene is TRBV11-2, the J gene TRBJ1-6; the D gene is possibly TRBD1 (5 bases). V lost 0 bases, J lost 10 bases, and 13 bases lay in between. Germline-derived CDR1 and CDR2 are SGHAT and FQNNGV. There are 15 residues in the CDR3. CDR3 loop: CASSLEWTGGSPLHF. The CDR3 DNA reads as TGTGCCAGCAGCTTAGAGTGGACGGGGGGGTCACCCCTCCACTTT.

The chain has TRBV10-1 and TRBJ2-7; tentative D call: TRBD1 (7 bases). This CDR3 is built from 16 residues. From germline, CDR1 is WNHNN and CDR2 SYGVQD (reference sequence). Trimming removed 2 bases at V and 2 bases at J, with 16 bases between. CDR3 DNA: TGCGCCAGCAGTGAGAGGAGGGGGACAGCGACCTACGAGCAGTACTTC. Translating gives CASSERRGTATYEQYF.

The chain has TRBV5-4 and TRBJ1-1; weak D call: TRBD1 (5 bases). The CDR3 is made up of 12 amino acids. Trimming pared 3 bases from V and 5 bases from J, leaving 8 bases between. Looked up from germline, CDR1 is SGHNT and CDR2 is YYREEE (reference sequence). In DNA, the CDR3 is TGTGCCAGCAGCTCGTCAGGGACTGAAGCTTTCTTT. It specifies CASSSSGTEAFF.

This chain joins TRBV27 and TRBJ2-2; the D gene is possibly TRBD2 (6 bases). Trimming cost V 2 bases and J 3 bases, with 7 bases left between them. The CDR3 sequence is 14 residues long. Germline lookup yields CDR1 MNHEY and CDR2 SMNVEV (reference sequence). CDR3 nucleotides: TGTGCCAGCAGTTTAGGAGGGTACACCGGGGAGCTGTTTTTT. It codes for CASSLGGYTGELFF.

The rearrangement links TRBV4-2 to TRBJ2-3; no clear D gene. V was trimmed by 0 bases and J by 7 bases, leaving 20 bases between them. CDR3 length: 17 amino acids. CDR1 is LGHNA and CDR2 is YNFKEQ in the germline V gene. CDR3 loop: CASSQESFGPLRNTQYF. CDR3 nucleotides: TGTGCCAGCAGCCAAGAAAGTTTTGGTCCCCTCCGTAATACGCAGTATTTT.

The V gene is TRBV5-5, the J gene TRBJ2-5; 13 bases fit TRBD2. The CDR3 extends over 17 amino acids. V was pared by 3 bases and J by 0 bases, with 5 bases of the junction left unmatched. Germline V gives CDR1 SGHKS, CDR2 YYEKEE (reference sequence). CDR3 sequence (DNA): TGTGCCAGCAGCTCGGGACTAGCGGGGACGTACCAAGAGACCCAGTACTTC. Protein product: CASSSGLAGTYQETQYF. Together with reference TRBV5-5 and TRBJ2-5, the CDR3 gives the full variable domain: DAGVTQSPTHLIKTRGQQVTLRCSPISGHKSVSWYQQVLGQGPQFIFQYYEKEERGRGNFPDRFSARQFPNYSSELNVNALLLGDSALYLCASSSGLAGTYQETQYFGPGTRLLVL.

Here the CDR3 DNA reads TGTGCCAGCAGTGAAGGGACAGGGGGCTCCTACGAGCAGTACTTC. This encodes CASSEGTGGSYEQYF. This sequence joins TRBV6-1 and TRBJ2-7; TRBD1 matches at 10 bases. V lost 1 base to trimming and J lost 0 bases; unmatched junction nucleotides: 0. Germline V gene lookup returns CDR1 MNHNS and CDR2 SASEGT. The CDR3 runs to 15 residues.

The genes are TRBV27 and TRBJ1-1; D unclear. The length of the CDR3 is 17 residues. The V gene lost 1 base and the J gene lost 0 bases, with 15 bases spanning the gap. Germline V CDR1 and CDR2: MNHEY, SMNVEV (reference sequence). The CDR3 region is CASSLLGNDPMNTEAFF. The CDR3 DNA sequence: TGTGCCAGCAGTTTATTAGGGAACGATCCGATGAACACTGAAGCTTTCTTT.

The chain carries TRBV27 and TRBJ2-7, with D perhaps matching TRBD1 (6 bases). V lost 8 bases to trimming and J lost 1 base, with 21 bases between them. Germline V gives CDR1 MNHEY, CDR2 SMNVEV (reference sequence). The CDR3 is 16 residues long. The CDR3 DNA is TGTGCCAGCTGTACCAGGGGAGACCAGTGGTCCTACGAGCAGTACTTC. The encoded protein is CASCTRGDQWSYEQYF.

The V call is TRBV5-4, the J call TRBJ2-5; possible D gene TRBD1, 5 bases. The J call may be faulty, since TRBJ2-7 better matches the DNA end. CDR3 length: 13 amino acids. Germline V lookup: CDR1 SGHNT, CDR2 YYREEE (reference sequence). The CDR3, as DNA: TGTGCCAGAGGGGATGACGGTCCCTACGAGCAGTACTTC. Residues: CARGDDGPYEQYF.

V gene TRBV11-2 combines with J gene TRBJ2-4, with D perhaps being TRBD1 or TRBD2 (5 bases each). CDR1 and CDR2 (germline): SGHAT, FQNNGV. The germline V and J ends were trimmed by 7 bases and 5 bases, with 21 bases remaining between them. CDR3 length: 16 residues. The CDR3 nucleotides are TGTGCCAGCAACCGCTTTTACGCTGGGACCGAAAACATTCAGTACTTC. Translation: CASNRFYAGTENIQYF.